This TCR beta chain stems from a study of shared clonotypes between healthy human individuals. Method: immunoSEQ multiplex PCR; TCRdb's copy keeps in-frame clones and lacks some. The sample holds some 1,900,000 clones; about 95% are singletons and the top ten take approximately 1%. A remark on this clone: Its cognate antigen is unknown.

Naive CD8 populations comprised CD45RO-negative cells positively selected for CCR7, excluding terminally differentiated effector memory CD45RA+ cells. Study findings and constraints: An anticipated effect of sequencing depth on clonotype sharing among donors was recognized.

V was trimmed by 8 bases and J by 1 base, leaving 11 bases between them. Germline V gives CDR1 MGHRA, CDR2 YSYEKL. The CDR3 consists of 13 residues. The chain has TRBV4-1 and TRBJ1-1; D is undetermined. This clonotype originated in a man aged 18 to 29 in good health. Sequenced sample: naive CD8+ T cells sorted from blood. The CDR3 loop is CASGLAGNTEAFF. CDR3 sequence (DNA): TGCGCCAGCGGGTTGGCGGGGAACACTGAAGCTTTCTTT.